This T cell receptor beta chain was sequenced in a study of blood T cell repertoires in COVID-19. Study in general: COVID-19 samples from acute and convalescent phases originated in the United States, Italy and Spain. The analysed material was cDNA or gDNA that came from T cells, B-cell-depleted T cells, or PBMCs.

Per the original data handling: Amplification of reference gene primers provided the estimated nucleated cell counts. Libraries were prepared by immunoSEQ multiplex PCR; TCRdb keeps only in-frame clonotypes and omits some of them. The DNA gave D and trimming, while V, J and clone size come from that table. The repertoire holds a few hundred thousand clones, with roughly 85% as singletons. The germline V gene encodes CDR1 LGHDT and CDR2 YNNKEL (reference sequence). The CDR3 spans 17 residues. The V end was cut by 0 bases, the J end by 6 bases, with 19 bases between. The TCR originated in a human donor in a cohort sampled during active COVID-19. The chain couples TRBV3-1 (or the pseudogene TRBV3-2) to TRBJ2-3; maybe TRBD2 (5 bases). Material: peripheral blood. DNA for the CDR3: TGTGCCAGCAGCCAAGACCCGAGGTCCCTGGGAGAGGATACGCAGTATTTT. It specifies CASSQDPRSLGEDTQYF.